This is a list of T cell receptor beta chains from one sample in a study of vaccination and CD4 T cells after COVID-19. These receptors' targets are unknown. TCRdb re-called the PCR reads with MiXCR, one entry per CDR3 protein. The sample lists approximately 4,600 distinct CDR3 sequences, approximately 45% occurring once. Sequenced: CD4+ T cells from blood, cultured in vitro. These receptors all come from a human donor who had recovered from COVID-19. CDR3s include the opening cysteine and the closing phenylalanine or tryptophan. The order of the fields is J gene, clone size, V gene, D gene, CDR3 DNA, CDR3 protein. A D gene is named only where the DNA matches it firmly. Clone size is given for some rows only: seen once, a few or many times, or a class if the clone is expanded.

>TRBJ2-5|once|TRBV5-1|TRBD2
TGCGCCAGCAGCTTGGCGGGGGGGGAGACCCAGTACTTC
CASSLAGGETQYF
>TRBJ1-1|medium-sized|TRBV6-1|-
TGTGCCAGCAGTCAAAATGAGGCAGGGGAGGTGAACACTGAAGCTTTCTTT
CASSQNEAGEVNTEAFF
>TRBJ1-2|few|TRBV20-1|TRBD1
TGCAGTGCTAGGTCCCGGGACAGGGGGAACTATGGCTACACCTTC
CSARSRDRGNYGYTF
>TRBJ1-1|-|TRBV20-1|-
TGCAGTGGTACATCCCCGGTCAGGGACACTGAAGCTTTCTTT
CSGTSPVRDTEAFF
>TRBJ1-5|-|TRBV20-1|-
TGCAGTGCTAGAATACCCACTGGGCCCCAGCATTTT
CSARIPTGPQHF
>TRBJ2-7|-|TRBV10-3|-
TGTGCCATCAGTGACCCCGGGACGGGATCCTACGAGCAGTACTTC
CAISDPGTGSYEQYF
>TRBJ2-2|few|TRBV20-1|TRBD2
TGCAGTGCTTCGGGGGGGGCCGGGGAGCTGTTTTTT
CSASGGAGELFF
>TRBJ2-1|-|TRBV20-1|-
TGCAGTGCTAGTAGGGCTCTTAATGAGCAGTTCTTC
CSASRALNEQFF
>TRBJ2-6|few|TRBV7-8|-
TGTGCCAGCAGCTTAGACAGCTCTGGGGCCAACGTCCTGACTTTC
CASSLDSSGANVLTF
>TRBJ1-1|-|TRBV5-4|-
TGTGCCAGCAGTTCGGCCGGGAGGCGGGCTGAAGCTTTCTTT
CASSSAGRRAEAFF
>TRBJ1-1|few|TRBV7-8|-
TGTGCCAGCAGCTTAGCTTCTTGGGGTGAAGCTTTCTTT
CASSLASWGEAFF
>TRBJ1-1|once|TRBV20-1|TRBD1
TGCAGTGCTAGCGCAGGGGGCTTGAACACTGAAGCTTTCTTT
CSASAGGLNTEAFF
>TRBJ1-4|once|TRBV2|-
TGTGCCACCCAAACAACCCGCGGTGAAAAACTGTTTTTT
CATQTTRGEKLFF
>TRBJ2-3|once|TRBV2|-
TGTGCCAGCATGGGTAACAGGAGTACAGATACGCAGTATTTT
CASMGNRSTDTQYF
>TRBJ1-5|-|TRBV19|TRBD1
TGTGCCAGTAGTTTGGGACAGGGGGCCTTGTCCCTAAATCAGCCCCAGCATTTT
CASSLGQGALSLNQPQHF
>TRBJ2-7|few|TRBV11-2|TRBD1
TGTGCCAGCAACCGGGACAGGACCAGTTACGAGCAGTACTTC
CASNRDRTSYEQYF
>TRBJ2-1|-|TRBV18|TRBD1
TGTGCCAGCTTGTCCGGGACAGCCTACAATGAGCAGTTCTTC
CASLSGTAYNEQFF
>TRBJ2-3|-|TRBV6-1|TRBD1
TGTGCCAGCAGTACGGGACAGAGCACAGATACGCAGTATTTT
CASSTGQSTDTQYF
>TRBJ1-6|once|TRBV30|-
TGTGCCTGGAGTGTAGTTAGGAGGTCACCCCTCCACTTT
CAWSVVRRSPLHF
>TRBJ1-6|few|TRBV12-3/TRBV12-4|-
TGTGCCAGCAGTTTAGAACAGGCATCACCCCTCCACTTT
CASSLEQASPLHF
>TRBJ1-2|few|TRBV10-3|-
TGTGCCATCAATGGCCCGGAGGGTGGCTACACCTTC
CAINGPEGGYTF
>TRBJ1-6|-|TRBV20-1|-
TGCAGTGCCCTTCAGGGCAGGAGCAATTCACCCCTCCACTTT
CSALQGRSNSPLHF
>TRBJ2-6|-|TRBV7-2|TRBD1
TGTGCCAGCAGCCCCCGGACAGGGGGGGTGAGCGTCCTGACTTTC
CASSPRTGGVSVLTF
>TRBJ1-2|-|TRBV19|-
TGTGCCAGTAGTATCGGGACCCTCTATGGCCACACCTTC
CASSIGTLYGHTF
>TRBJ2-3|few|TRBV6-1|TRBD1
TGTGCCAGCAGTGAAGCCCCGACAGGGGGCAGCACAGATACGCAGTATTTT
CASSEAPTGGSTDTQYF
>TRBJ2-1|few|TRBV6-2/TRBV6-3|-
TGTGCCAGCAGTTACAGGGTCGGTGAGCAGTTCTTC
CASSYRVGEQFF
>TRBJ2-5|-|TRBV9|TRBD1
TGTGCCAGCAGCGTAGCTACAGGGGGCAAAGAGACCCAGTACTTC
CASSVATGGKETQYF
>TRBJ2-5|-|TRBV20-1|TRBD2
TGCAGTGCTGAGCCTAGCGGAGTCCAAGAGACCCAGTACTTC
CSAEPSGVQETQYF
>TRBJ1-1|-|TRBV6-1|-
TGTGCCAGCAGTGAAGCGATAGGCAGGGAGGGGCTTGAAGCTTTCTTT
CASSEAIGREGLEAFF
>TRBJ2-7|-|TRBV20-1|-
TGCAGTGCTAGAGATCCCTATGCTCTACCCTACGAGCAGTACTTC
CSARDPYALPYEQYF
>TRBJ2-5|-|TRBV20-1|TRBD2
TGCAGTGCTAGAGATATGCGGGAGCTGCAAGAGACCCAGTACTTC
CSARDMRELQETQYF
>TRBJ1-5|few|TRBV2|TRBD1
TGTGCCAGCAGTCCTTGGGACAGGGGAAGCAATCAGCCCCAGCATTTT
CASSPWDRGSNQPQHF
>TRBJ1-1|medium-sized|TRBV7-9|-
TGTGCCAGCAGCTTATCAGGGTTAATGAACACTGAAGCTTTCTTT
CASSLSGLMNTEAFF
>TRBJ1-2|-|TRBV4-1|-
TGCGCCAGCAGCCAAGGTCTGGGAGGGTCCAAGTTTTATGGCTACACCTTC
CASSQGLGGSKFYGYTF
>TRBJ1-1|-|TRBV7-6|-
TGTGCCAGCAGCGTCCAATTGGATTACACTGAAGCTTTCTTT
CASSVQLDYTEAFF
>TRBJ2-7|-|TRBV5-1|-
TGCGCCAGCAGCCCCCTTGAACAGGGCTACGAGCAGTACTTC
CASSPLEQGYEQYF
>TRBJ2-5|few|TRBV6-1|TRBD2
TGTGCCAGCGAGTCCGGGCGGGGGGGCGGAGAGACCCAGTACTTC
CASESGRGGGETQYF
>TRBJ1-2|-|TRBV7-6|TRBD1
TGTGCCAGCAGCTCACTAACCGGGACAGGGCGCGCCGGTGGCTACACCTTC
CASSSLTGTGRAGGYTF
>TRBJ1-1|few|TRBV7-2|-
TGTGCCAGCAGCTTCGTGATCGGGGCGAACACTGAAGCTTTCTTT
CASSFVIGANTEAFF
>TRBJ1-1|once|TRBV15|-
TGTGCCACCAGCAGAGAGCTCTCCCCCGGACAGCCCACTGAAGCTTTCTTT
CATSRELSPGQPTEAFF
>TRBJ2-5|-|TRBV20-1|-
TGCAGTGCTAGAGATCCTAGTCACTCGGAGACCCAGTACTTC
CSARDPSHSETQYF
>TRBJ1-1|medium-sized|TRBV6-1|-
TGTGCCAGCAGTGACTGGATCCAAGTCGACGCTTTCTTT
CASSDWIQVDAFF
>TRBJ2-3|once|TRBV6-1|-
TGTGCCAGCAGTGGAGGGTTTAGCACAGATACGCAGTATTTT
CASSGGFSTDTQYF
>TRBJ2-5|few|TRBV20-1|TRBD2
TGCAGTGCGCCCCCAGCGGGGGGGGAGACCCAGTACTTC
CSAPPAGGETQYF
>TRBJ1-5|-|TRBV2|TRBD1
TGTGCCAGCAACACCGGGGACAGATATCAGCCCCAGCATTTT
CASNTGDRYQPQHF
>TRBJ2-7|few|TRBV20-1|TRBD2
TGCAGTGCTAGCAAATCCGGGACTAGCGGGTCCTACGAGCAGTACTTC
CSASKSGTSGSYEQYF
>TRBJ2-2|medium-sized|TRBV6-5|-
TGTGCCAGCAGTTACCTTCAGGGTACCGGGGAGCTGTTTTTT
CASSYLQGTGELFF
>TRBJ2-1|-|TRBV7-2|-
TGTGCCAGCAGCTTATTTGTGGGGCGTTCGGACAATGAGCAGTTCTTC
CASSLFVGRSDNEQFF
>TRBJ1-4|-|TRBV2|TRBD1
TGTGCCAGCAATCAACAGGGGACTAATGAAAAACTGTTTTTT
CASNQQGTNEKLFF
>TRBJ2-5|few|TRBV20-1|TRBD2
TGCAGTGGAAAACTAGCGGGAGTTCGAGAGACCCAGTACTTC
CSGKLAGVRETQYF
>TRBJ2-7|-|TRBV5-1|TRBD1
TGCGCCAGCAGCTTAGGGGACAGACCCGGCGAGCAGTACTTC
CASSLGDRPGEQYF